The 32 T cell receptor beta chains in this list originate from one sample, sequenced in a study of blood T cells in healthy people across ages. For the second PCR, which ran for about 7 to 11 cycles, a sample-barcoded 5' primer and a J-beta primer mix were used. TCRdb ran MiXCR on the 5' RACE reads and lists one entry per CDR3 protein. Among some 900,000 distinct CDR3 sequences listed, 25% to 35% were seen once. Source material: blood. The receptors originated from a woman of 80 years or more in good health.

There are a few counts of this clonotype. The rearrangement links TRBV7-9 to TRBJ1-5, with a weak D call TRBD1 (5 bases). The ends were cut back, 1 base at V and 10 bases at J, with 14 bases in the middle. Germline loops: CDR1 SEHNR, CDR2 FQNEAQ (reference sequence). The CDR3 is 14 residues long. CDR3 in amino acids: CASSLGQGPLPQHF. CDR3 in DNA: TGTGCCAGCAGCTTAGGCCAGGGCCCCTTACCCCAGCATTTT.

This clonotype occurred once. The chain employs TRBV6-1 and TRBJ2-4; no firm D call. Germline CDR1 MNHNS, CDR2 SASEGT. The CDR3 is 15 residues long. Trimming cost V 1 base and J 0 bases, with 7 bases left between them. CDR3 sequence: CASSEVPGAKNIQYF. CDR3 DNA: TGTGCCAGCAGTGAAGTTCCCGGAGCCAAAAACATTCAGTACTTC.

Ten or more counts support this clonotype. V and J are TRBV9 and TRBJ2-1; D remains ambiguous. There are 14 residues in the CDR3. Germline assignment: CDR1 SGDLS and CDR2 YYNGEE. V gave up 0 bases and J gave up 9 bases, with 13 bases separating them. Here the CDR3 DNA reads TGTGCCAGCAGCGTAGATGGGTCTCACGGTGAGCAGTTCTTC. Protein sequence: CASSVDGSHGEQFF.

This chain links TRBV24-1 with TRBJ1-2; the D is unclear. The CDR3 loop spans 14 amino acids. The germline gives CDR1 KGHDR, CDR2 SFDVKD. The V gene lost 4 bases and the J gene lost 1 base, with 9 bases spanning the gap. The CDR3 DNA sequence: TGTGCCACCAGTGACGATGTCCTTAACTATGGCTACACCTTC. Amino acids: CATSDDVLNYGYTF.

Turning to this clonotype: A much larger clonotype is one base distant, so this may be a read error. The chain employs TRBV12-3 or TRBV12-4 and TRBJ2-1; D is unresolved. The J call may be in error: the DNA end matches TRBJ2-7 better. This CDR3 comprises 15 residues. This chain's CDR3 is CASSQPKSSYNEQYF. The CDR3 bases are TGTGCCAGCAGTCAACCTAAGAGCTCCTACAATGAGCAGTACTTC.

CDR3 region: CASSQDLGEKLFF. CDR3 DNA: TGCGCCAGCAGCCAAGATCTCGGGGAAAAACTGTTTTTT. The chain has TRBV4-3 and TRBJ1-4; D remains unclear. The CDR3 has 13 residues. Germline CDR1 and CDR2: LGHNA and YSLEER. V was pared by 0 bases and J by 8 bases, with 7 bases between.

This clonotype was seen only a few times. The chain recombines TRBV11-2 with TRBJ2-7; the D gene is possibly TRBD1 (5 bases). The CDR3 runs to 14 residues. V gave up 5 bases and J gave up 0 bases, with 11 bases separating them. Per germline, CDR1 SGHAT and CDR2 FQNNGV. The CDR3 coding sequence is TGTGCCAGCAGCGCGACAGATCTCTCCTACGAGCAGTACTTC. Protein sequence: CASSATDLSYEQYF.

This clonotype was seen many times. V and J are TRBV11-2 and TRBJ2-1; TRBD2 agrees at 11 bases. This CDR3 comprises 16 residues. CDR1 and CDR2 from the germline V gene are SGHAT and FQNNGV. The V and J ends lost 5 bases and 6 bases, in that order; junction bases with no gene match: 9. CDR3 protein: CASSPGGSGGANEQFF. The CDR3 nucleotides are TGTGCCAGCAGCCCGGGGGGTAGCGGGGGGGCCAATGAGCAGTTCTTC.

This clonotype has at least ten counts. The DNA for the CDR3 is TGTGCCAGCAGCGTAGGGGGAGCTACTAACTATGGCTACACCTTC. Encoded protein: CASSVGGATNYGYTF. The rearrangement uses TRBV7-9 and TRBJ1-2; D possibly corresponds to TRBD1 (6 bases). Germline V gene data show CDR1 as SEHNR and CDR2 as FQNEAQ (reference sequence). Trimming took off 5 bases at V and 0 bases at J, with 13 bases between the two ends. The CDR3 has 15 amino acids.

This clonotype was observed many times. The J gene is TRBJ2-5, the V gene TRBV7-9; a weak D match, TRBD1 (6 bases). CDR1 SEHNR and CDR2 FQNEAQ come from the germline V gene (reference sequence). Trimming shortened V by 1 base and J by 1 base, and 16 bases separated the two germline ends. The CDR3 is 17 residues long. The CDR3 DNA follows: TGTGCCAGCAGCTTAGAAGTGGTGACAGGCGTCCAAGAGACCCAGTACTTC. Translation gives CASSLEVVTGVQETQYF.

The chain recombines TRBV7-2 with TRBJ2-1; unclear D gene. Germline CDR1 is SGHTA and CDR2 is FQGNSA. CDR3 length equals 13 residues. Trimming took 3 bases from V and 5 from J, leaving 8 bases between them. Here the CDR3 DNA reads TGTGCCAGCAGCTTGGGATACCACAATGAGCAGTTCTTC. Its protein is CASSLGYHNEQFF.

This clonotype was picked up a small number of times. The chain joins TRBV4-2 to TRBJ2-3, with a tentative D call TRBD2 (5 bases). The germline CDR1 and CDR2 sequences are LGHNA and YNFKEQ. V was cut by 4 bases and J by 4 bases, with 15 bases left in between. CDR3 length: 15 residues. The CDR3 loop is CASSPGVASPDTQYF. In DNA form, the CDR3 reads TGTGCCAGCAGCCCCGGGGTTGCTTCCCCAGATACGCAGTATTTT.

Note on this clonotype: A read error is possible here, since a much larger clone lies one base away. The chain is built from TRBV20-1 and TRBJ1-5, with 8 nucleotides matching TRBD1. The length of the CDR3 is 15 residues. Losses at the gene ends were 5 bases for V and 3 bases for J; bases not matched to a gene: 9. Germline V CDR1 and CDR2: DFQATT, SNEGSKA (reference sequence). The CDR3 reads CSAGITQGDNQPQHF. CDR3 in DNA: TGCAGTGCTGGAATTACACAGGGGGACAATCAGCCCCAGCATTTT.

The V and J genes are TRBV6-6 and TRBJ1-1; 8 nucleotides align to TRBD1. Trimming took 7 bases from V and 8 from J; bases not matched to a gene: 12. This CDR3 contains 14 residues. From germline, CDR1 is MNHNY and CDR2 SVGAGI (reference sequence). The CDR3 coding sequence is TGTGCCAGCACCGCAACAGGGGGAATCCCGGAAGCTTTCTTT. Residues: CASTATGGIPEAFF.

A note on this clonotype: One end of the junction is discordant with germline, which a read error may explain. This chain joins TRBV5-1 and TRBJ1-1, with 8 bases fitting TRBD1. CDR3 length: 15 residues. Germline V gene sequence: CDR1 SGHRS, CDR2 YFSETQ. The CDR3 sequence: CTSSVTGGWNTEAFF. CDR3 sequence (DNA): TGCACCAGCAGCGTAACAGGGGGATGGAACACTGAAGCTTTCTTT.

Ten or more counts support this clonotype. The chain carries TRBV7-2 and TRBJ1-2, with 8 positions matching TRBD1. The CDR3 consists of 13 residues. V lost 3 bases to trimming and J lost 6 bases; unmatched junction nucleotides: 3. Per the germline V gene, CDR1 is SGHTA and CDR2 is FQGNSA. CDR3 nucleotides: TGTGCCAGCAGCTTGGACAGGGTTAATGGCTACACCTTC. Protein: CASSLDRVNGYTF. Supplemented by reference TRBV7-2 and TRBJ1-2, the full variable domain reads GAGVSQSPSNKVTEKGKDVELRCDPISGHTALYWYRQSLGQGLEFLIYFQGNSAPDKSGLPSDRFSAERTGGSVSTLTIQRTQQEDSAVYLCASSLDRVNGYTFGSGTRLTVV.

This clonotype was seen a single time. The CDR3 does not end in the conserved phenylalanine or tryptophan, so this is likely a read error. The V call is TRBV12-3 or TRBV12-4, the J call TRBJ2-3; 11 bases line up with TRBD1. This CDR3 is built from 14 residues. V shed 6 bases and J 4 bases; nucleotides not matched to a gene: 3. The CDR3 DNA follows: TGTGCCAGCAGCCCGGGACAGGGGGCAGATACGCAGTATTCT. The encoded protein is CASSPGQGADTQYS.

V is TRBV12-3 or TRBV12-4 and J is TRBJ1-2; 10 bases map to TRBD1. V lost 5 bases and J lost 9; bases outside the gene matches: 18. The CDR3 consists of 17 residues. DNA of the CDR3: TGTGCCAGCAGTCAGGGGACAGGGGTTGTGTTAGGTGGTCGCTACACCTTC. Translating gives CASSQGTGVVLGGRYTF.

The table lists this clonotype with many counts. The chain recombines TRBV24-1 with TRBJ2-5; 8 nucleotides line up with TRBD2. The CDR3 extends over 15 amino acids. Trimming cost V 4 bases and J 5 bases; bases outside gene matches: 8. Germline CDR1 KGHDR, CDR2 SFDVKD. The CDR3 DNA reads as TGTGCCACCAGTGAACGGTCCGGGGGGGTGGAGACCCAGTACTTC. Encoded protein: CATSERSGGVETQYF.

A note on this clonotype: A much more abundant neighbour one base away suggests this may be a read error. The V call is TRBV6-5, the J call TRBJ2-4; D uncertain. The better agreement between TRBJ2-7 and the DNA end casts doubt on the J call. The CDR3 length is 13 residues. The germline V gene has CDR1 MNHEY and CDR2 SVGAGI. The CDR3 protein is CASRYSPGNEQYF. CDR3 DNA sequence: TGTGCCAGCAGGTACTCGCCAGGTAACGAGCAGTACTTC.

This clonotype was counted between two and nine times. This may stem from a read error, because a much larger clone lies one nucleotide away. This rearrangement joins TRBV7-2 to TRBJ2-1; the match to TRBD2 covers 8 bases. Germline CDR1 reads SGHTA; CDR2 reads FQGNSA. V lost 3 bases, J lost 12 bases, and 13 bases stayed unmatched. The CDR3 contains 15 residues. The CDR3 reads CASSFDRGGLGVQFF. The CDR3 DNA sequence: TGTGCCAGCAGCTTCGATCGCGGGGGGCTCGGTGTGCAGTTCTTC.

This clonotype has a count of ten or more. A much larger clone sits a single nucleotide away, making a read error possible. The chain recombines TRBV15 with TRBJ2-1; tentatively, D is TRBD2 (5 bases). The germline gives CDR1 LNHNV, CDR2 YYDKDF (reference sequence). The CDR3 consists of 15 residues. The V and J ends lost 0 bases and 12 bases respectively, with 18 bases between them. CDR3 in amino acids: CATSRDLVTHSGQFF. CDR3 nucleotides: TGTGCCACCAGCAGAGATCTTGTGACCCACAGCGGGCAGTTCTTC. Based on the CDR3 plus reference TRBV15 and TRBJ2-1, the full variable domain is DAMVIQNPRYQVTQFGKPVTLSCSQTLNHNVMYWYQQKSSQAPKLLFHYYDKDFNNEADTPDNFQSRRPNTSFCFLDIRSPGLGDTAMYLCATSRDLVTHSGQFFGPGTRLTVL.

The chain employs TRBV11-2 and TRBJ2-2; weak D call: TRBD1 (6 bases). The CDR3 consists of 16 residues. From germline, CDR1 is SGHAT and CDR2 FQNNGV. V lost 3 bases and J lost 7, with 18 bases in between. CDR3 DNA sequence: TGTGCCAGCAGCTTGGTACCGCCGGGGACATACGGGGAGCTGTTTTTT. Residues: CASSLVPPGTYGELFF.

There are many counts of this clonotype. The genes are TRBV7-9 and TRBJ1-6; the D is unclear. Trimming took 5 bases from V and 0 from J, leaving 8 bases between them. This CDR3 region has 15 residues. The germline gives CDR1 SEHNR, CDR2 FQNEAQ (reference sequence). CDR3 protein: CASSGGSSYNSPLHF. The CDR3 DNA reads as TGTGCCAGCAGCGGAGGAAGCTCCTATAATTCACCCCTCCACTTT.

The table lists this clonotype with a few counts. The chain recombines TRBV4-1 with TRBJ2-1, with 8 bases matching TRBD1. In germline, CDR1 is MGHRA, CDR2 YSYEKL. The V and J ends lost 5 bases and 13 bases, in that order; junction bases with no gene match: 13. This CDR3 is built from 14 residues. The CDR3 DNA is TGCGCCAGCAGCTCGACAGGGGCCCTAGAGACCCAGTTCTTC. Its protein is CASSSTGALETQFF.

The genes are TRBV6-2 or TRBV6-3 and TRBJ1-1; TRBD1 is a possible D gene (6 bases). Germline CDR1 MNHEY, CDR2 SVGEGT. CDR3 size: 13 residues. The V gene lost 2 bases and the J gene lost 4 bases, with 8 bases spanning the gap. The CDR3 DNA reads TGTGCCAGCAGTTACCCCAGGGGCACTGAAGCTTTCTTT. Translating gives CASSYPRGTEAFF.

This clonotype appeared many times. The CDR3 spells CASSLSAYKETQYF. The CDR3 DNA is TGTGCCAGCAGCTTGAGTGCCTATAAAGAGACCCAGTACTTC. The chain couples TRBV7-8 to TRBJ2-5; D not certain. This CDR3 has 14 residues. V was pared by 3 bases and J by 3 bases, with 11 bases between. Germline CDR1 SGHVS, CDR2 FQNEAQ.

This rearrangement joins TRBV6-2 or TRBV6-3 to TRBJ2-3; the match to TRBD2 covers 9 bases. Germline CDR1 and CDR2: MNHEY and SVGEGT. The CDR3 sequence is 19 residues long. The J segment lost 8 bases and the V segment lost 3 bases, leaving 21 bases of the junction unmatched. The CDR3 loop reads CASSYALAGSKAGVATQYF. For the CDR3, the DNA is TGTGCCAGCAGTTATGCGCTAGCGGGATCGAAAGCCGGAGTGGCTACGCAGTATTTT.

Worth noting for this clonotype: This may be a read error: a much more frequent sequence differs by one nucleotide. V and J are TRBV6-2 or TRBV6-3 and TRBJ2-5, with 12 nucleotides matching TRBD2. Trimming at V came to 7 bases and at J to 11 bases, leaving 14 bases not matched to a gene. Germline V gene lookup returns CDR1 MNHEY and CDR2 SVGEGT. The CDR3 spans 15 residues. This chain's CDR3 is CASNLLAGGLNEQYF. CDR3 nucleotides: TGTGCCAGCAATCTCCTAGCGGGGGGGCTGAATGAGCAGTACTTC.

This clonotype showed up just a few times. This may stem from a read error, because a much larger clone lies one nucleotide away. The chain employs TRBV15 and TRBJ2-1; D is perhaps TRBD1 or TRBD2 (5 bases each). Trimming removed 5 bases from V and 13 bases from J, with 21 bases in between. CDR3 length: 14 amino acids. Germline loops: CDR1 LNHNV, CDR2 YYDKDF (reference sequence). The CDR3 nucleotides are TGTGCCACCAGCGGTAGGGACGGAAGAGAGACCCAGTTCTTC. As protein: CATSGRDGRETQFF.

This clonotype has at least ten counts. The CDR3 is CASSASGLSTDTQYF. The CDR3 DNA sequence: TGTGCCAGCAGCGCGTCCGGCCTTAGCACAGATACGCAGTATTTT. This chain uses TRBV7-2 with TRBJ2-3; unclear D gene. From germline, CDR1 is SGHTA and CDR2 FQGNSA. The CDR3 is 15 amino acids. The V end was cut by 5 bases, the J end by 0 bases, with 12 bases between.

This clonotype showed up just once. This sequence joins TRBV14 and TRBJ2-1, with 10 bases aligning to TRBD1. Unmatched junction bases numbered 9, after V lost 3 bases and J lost 13 bases. Germline CDR1 SGHDN, CDR2 FVKESK. The CDR3 covers 14 residues. The CDR3 here is CASSQTGGTETQFF. The CDR3 coding sequence is TGTGCCAGCAGCCAGACAGGGGGCACGGAGACCCAGTTCTTC.